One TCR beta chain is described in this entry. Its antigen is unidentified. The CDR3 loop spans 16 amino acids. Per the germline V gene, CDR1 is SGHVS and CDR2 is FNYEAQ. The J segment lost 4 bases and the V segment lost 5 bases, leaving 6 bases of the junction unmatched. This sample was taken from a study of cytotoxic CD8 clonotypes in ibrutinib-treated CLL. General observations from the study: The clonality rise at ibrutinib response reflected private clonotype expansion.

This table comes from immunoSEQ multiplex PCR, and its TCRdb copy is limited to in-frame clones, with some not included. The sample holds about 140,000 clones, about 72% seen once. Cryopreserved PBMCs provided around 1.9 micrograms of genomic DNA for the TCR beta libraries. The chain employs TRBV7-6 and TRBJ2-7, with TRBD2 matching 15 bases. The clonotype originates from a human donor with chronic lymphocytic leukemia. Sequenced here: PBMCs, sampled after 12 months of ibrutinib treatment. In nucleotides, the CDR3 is TGTGCCAGCAGCGAGGGACTAGCGGGAGGAGGGTACGAGCAGTACTTC. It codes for CASSEGLAGGGYEQYF. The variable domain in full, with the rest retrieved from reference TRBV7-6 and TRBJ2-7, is GAGVSQSPRYKVTKRGQDVALRCDPISGHVSLYWYRQALGQGPEFLTYFNYEAQQDKSGLPNDRFSAERPEGSISTLTIQRTEQRDSAMYRCASSEGLAGGGYEQYFGPGTRLTVT.